The present T cell receptor (beta chain) was sequenced within a study of beta chain features in type 1 diabetes. Sequencing targeted expressed TCRB transcripts, as all isolated RNA had been reverse transcribed. Measured with immunoSEQ multiplex PCR; TCRdb has only the in-frame clones, and not every one. The data contain around 250,000 clones, 25% to 30% of them seen just once; the ten biggest clones take up 3.5% to 4.5%. This clone appeared a few times. The specimen was central memory CD4+ T cells from blood. The TCR was taken from a man aged 25 to 40 in good health.

DNA for the CDR3: TGTGCCAGCAGTTTGGTAGCGGTGAGGGAGCAGTACTTC. This codes for CASSLVAVREQYF. The genes are TRBV28 and TRBJ2-7, with D perhaps matching TRBD2 (6 bases). Germline CDR1 MDHEN, CDR2 SYDVKM. Trimming pared 3 bases from V and 7 bases from J, leaving 13 bases between. The CDR3 has 13 residues.